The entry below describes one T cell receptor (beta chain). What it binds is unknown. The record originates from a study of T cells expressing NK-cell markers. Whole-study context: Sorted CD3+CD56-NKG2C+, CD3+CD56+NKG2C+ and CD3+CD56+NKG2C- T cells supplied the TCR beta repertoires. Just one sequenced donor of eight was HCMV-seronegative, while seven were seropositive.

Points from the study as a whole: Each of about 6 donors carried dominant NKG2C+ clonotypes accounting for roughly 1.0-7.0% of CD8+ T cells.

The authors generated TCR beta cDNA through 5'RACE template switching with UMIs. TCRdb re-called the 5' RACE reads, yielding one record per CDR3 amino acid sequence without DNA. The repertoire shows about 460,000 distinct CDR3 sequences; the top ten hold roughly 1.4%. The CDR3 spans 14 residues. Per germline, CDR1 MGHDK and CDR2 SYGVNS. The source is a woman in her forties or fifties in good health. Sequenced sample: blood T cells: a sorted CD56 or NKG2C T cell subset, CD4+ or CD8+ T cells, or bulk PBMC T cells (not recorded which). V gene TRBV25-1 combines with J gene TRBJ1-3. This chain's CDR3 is CASSEATSGNTIYF.